The clone carrying this T cell receptor beta chain has a handful of counts. The entry originates in a study of T cell changes during pregnancy in multiple sclerosis. The repertoire was sequenced with immunoSEQ multiplex PCR; TCRdb's copy has only in-frame clones and lacks some. The sample carries about 89,000 clones, about 92% recorded once. Trimming removed 8 bases from V and 3 bases from J, with 13 bases in between. The CDR3 sequence is 13 residues long. CDR1 is LNHNV and CDR2 is YYDKDF in the germline V gene (reference sequence). The origin of this receptor is a female donor in good health, enrolled as a control in a pregnancy study. The chain carries TRBV15 and TRBJ1-1, with a possible D match to TRBD1 (6 bases). Sequenced here: peripheral blood, sampled after pregnancy. The CDR3 DNA reads TGTGCCACCTCTATACAGGGATACACTGAAGCTTTCTTT. Residues: CATSIQGYTEAFF.